The rows below give T cell receptor beta chains drawn from one sample of a study of blood T cell repertoires in COVID-19. Using immunoSEQ multiplex PCR, the repertoire was profiled, and TCRdb retains in-frame clones only, with some absent. Found here are about 140,000 clones, around 79% of them singletons; the top ten hold 2.5% to 3%. The sample consisted of PBMCs or T cells enriched from blood (not recorded which). The receptors shown here come from a woman aged 50 to 65 who had recovered from COVID-19. The CDR3 runs from the conserved cysteine through the conserved F or W. D genes are given only for firm matches. Clone size is not always given. Where it is, it says once, few, many or a class for expanded clones.

abundance	j_gene	v_gene	d_gene	CDR3aa	CDR3nt
.	TRBJ2-1	TRBV18	TRBD2	CASSPSGGDVEQFF	TGTGCCAGCTCACCCAGCGGGGGGGACGTTGAGCAGTTCTTC
.	TRBJ2-5	TRBV6-5	TRBD2	CASSWTSRQETQYF	TGTGCCAGCAGTTGGACTAGCAGGCAAGAGACCCAGTACTTC
.	TRBJ1-5	TRBV19	TRBD1	CASASGGAGNQPQHF	TGTGCCAGTGCCTCAGGGGGCGCGGGCAATCAGCCCCAGCATTTT
few	TRBJ2-7	TRBV6-1	.	CASSGRGSSGSAYEQYF	TGTGCCAGCAGTGGGAGGGGGTCTAGCGGTTCCGCCTACGAGCAGTACTTC
.	TRBJ2-7	TRBV6-6	TRBD2	CASSLILAGGVYEQYF	TGTGCCAGCAGTTTGATACTAGCGGGGGGTGTCTACGAGCAGTACTTC
.	TRBJ2-7	TRBV18	.	CASSPRGSYEQYF	TGTGCCAGCTCACCCCGGGGATCCTACGAGCAGTACTTC
few	TRBJ1-3	TRBV6-1	TRBD1	CASSESGGGGGNTIYF	TGTGCCAGCAGTGAAAGCGGAGGGGGCGGAGGAAACACCATATATTTT
.	TRBJ1-2	TRBV18	.	CASSPQGPNSNYGYTF	TGTGCCAGCTCACCCCAGGGCCCCAACTCCAACTATGGCTACACCTTC
.	TRBJ1-4	TRBV28	.	CASRLPQGLHEKLFF	TGTGCCAGCAGACTCCCCCAGGGGCTTCATGAAAAACTGTTTTTT
.	TRBJ2-1	TRBV19	TRBD2	CASSIRPGGDNEQFF	TGTGCCAGTAGTATTCGGCCTGGGGGGGACAATGAGCAGTTCTTC
.	TRBJ2-1	TRBV28	TRBD2	CASSFPTSGSFTYNEQFF	TGTGCCAGCAGTTTCCCAACTAGCGGGAGTTTCACCTACAATGAGCAGTTCTTC
.	TRBJ1-2	TRBV6-1	.	CASSEPPGQTHGYTF	TGTGCCAGCAGTGAACCCCCCGGACAGACTCATGGCTACACCTTC
.	TRBJ2-1	TRBV29-1	TRBD1	CSAEDRGRLNEQFF	TGCAGCGCTGAGGACAGGGGGAGGTTGAATGAGCAGTTCTTC
.	TRBJ1-1	TRBV5-8	.	CASSLATEAFF	TGTGCCAGCAGCTTGGCGACTGAAGCTTTCTTT
.	TRBJ2-7	TRBV7-3	.	CASSLGQYYEQYF	TGTGCCAGCAGCTTAGGACAGTACTACGAGCAGTACTTC
.	TRBJ1-1	TRBV11-2	.	CASIGSRANTEAFF	TGTGCCAGCATCGGGAGCAGGGCGAACACTGAAGCTTTCTTT
.	TRBJ1-1	TRBV18	TRBD1	CASSPQGDTEAFF	TGTGCCAGCTCACCTCAGGGGGATACTGAAGCTTTCTTT
.	TRBJ2-3	TRBV19	.	CASSIVQGGVQYF	TGTGCCAGTAGTATAGTTCAGGGGGGAGTGCAGTATTTT
.	TRBJ2-1	TRBV30	TRBD2	CAWSLTGRVVDEQFF	TGTGCCTGGAGTTTAACCGGGAGGGTAGTGGATGAGCAGTTCTTC
.	TRBJ2-7	TRBV4-1	.	CASSQDGGYPGEQYF	TGCGCCAGCAGCCAAGATGGGGGCTATCCTGGCGAGCAGTACTTC
.	TRBJ2-7	TRBV10-3	.	CAISESGQSSYEQYF	TGTGCCATCAGTGAATCCGGACAGAGCTCCTACGAGCAGTACTTC
.	TRBJ2-7	TRBV3-1/TRBV3-2	.	CASSSSGAVLSYEQYF	TGTGCCAGCAGCTCGTCAGGGGCCGTACTCTCCTACGAGCAGTACTTC
few	TRBJ2-3	TRBV29-1	TRBD1	CSVDGQGARTDTQYF	TGCAGCGTTGACGGGCAGGGGGCAAGGACAGATACGCAGTATTTT